A selection of T cell receptor beta chains follows, all from one sample in a study of CD8+CD57+ T cells in acquired aplastic anemia. Each CDR3 protein gets one entry after TCRdb re-called the reads with MiXCR. The sample lists roughly 280,000 distinct CDR3 sequences, 56% occurring once. What was sequenced was sorted CD4+, CD8+, or CD8+CD57+ T cells (not recorded which) from PBMCs. These receptors were obtained from a human donor with aplastic anemia. Both conserved end residues are part of each CDR3. The order of the fields is D gene, J gene, V gene, clone size, CDR3 DNA, CDR3 protein. A D gene is named only where the DNA matches it firmly. Expanded clones get a size class; other rows say once, few or many, or leave the size out.

>TRBD2|TRBJ2-7|TRBV2|few
TGTGCCAGCAGTGGCGACAGCGGGAGCTACGAGCAGTACTTC
CASSGDSGSYEQYF
>NA|TRBJ2-3|TRBV5-1|NA
TGCGCCAGCAGCTCCTGGACTGGAGGCGATGAGCAGTATTTT
CASSSWTGGDEQYF
>TRBD1|TRBJ1-1|TRBV5-1|NA
TGCGCCAGCAGCTTACCCGGGACAGGGTATGGCACTGAAGCTTTCTTT
CASSLPGTGYGTEAFF
>NA|TRBJ2-1|TRBV2|few
TGTGCCAGCAGCGGTGCAGGGGACAATGAGCAGTTCTTC
CASSGAGDNEQFF
>NA|TRBJ2-2|TRBV5-1|NA
TGCGCCAGCAGCCTCGAAAGCTACGGGGAGCTGTTTTTT
CASSLESYGELFF
>TRBD2|TRBJ2-4|TRBV4-1|few
TGCGCCAGCAGCCAAGTACTAGCGGGGGGGCCCAAAAACATTCAGTACTTC
CASSQVLAGGPKNIQYF
>NA|TRBJ1-6|TRBV15|few
TGTGCCACCAGCAGAGTCGGCAGGGACCCCTCACCCCTCCACTTT
CATSRVGRDPSPLHF
>TRBD1|TRBJ1-5|TRBV15|NA
TGTGCCACCAGCAGAGATTGCCGGGACAGGGGGCCGCAGAATCAGCCCCAGCATTTT
CATSRDCRDRGPQNQPQHF
>NA|TRBJ1-1|TRBV7-6|once
TGTGCCAGCAGCAAACTAACAGTGGTCAACACTGAAGCGTTCTTT
CASSKLTVVNTEAFF
>NA|TRBJ2-3|TRBV6-5|many
TGTGCCAGCGCCATACAGGGAGGTATTGGCACAGATACGCAGTATTTT
CASAIQGGIGTDTQYF
>NA|TRBJ2-7|TRBV7-9|NA
TGTGCCAGCAGCTTGCAGTACTTC
CASSLQYF
>TRBD1|TRBJ2-3|TRBV20-1|NA
TGCAGTGCTAGGACAGGGGTCGAGGCAGATACGCAGTATTTT
CSARTGVEADTQYF
>NA|TRBJ1-4|TRBV5-1|NA
TGCGCCAGCAGCTTGGAGGGGAGCTGGGGAGAAAAACTGTTTTTT
CASSLEGSWGEKLFF
>TRBD1|TRBJ2-7|TRBV20-1|few
TGCAGTGCTAGCAGACCGGGACAGGGGGCCCACGAGCAGTACTTC
CSASRPGQGAHEQYF
>NA|TRBJ2-5|TRBV18|many
TGTGCCAGCTCACCCCAAAACAGACAAGAGACCCAGTACTTC
CASSPQNRQETQYF
>NA|TRBJ1-2|TRBV12-3/TRBV12-4|NA
TGTGCCAGCACAATGGGGGGTAGCGGGGAATCGGATGGCTACACCTTC
CASTMGGSGESDGYTF
>NA|TRBJ2-5|TRBV29-1|once
TGCAGTTCTCGATTAGGGGAGACCCAGTACTTC
CSSRLGETQYF
>NA|TRBJ2-2|TRBV19|NA
TGTGCCAGTAGTGGGGAACGGGGAGTCCCCGGGGAGCTGTTTTTT
CASSGERGVPGELFF
>TRBD2|TRBJ2-1|TRBV6-6|NA
TGTGCCAGCAGAACTAGCGGGGAGGGCCGGGGGAAGTTCTTC
CASRTSGEGRGKFF
>TRBD1|TRBJ1-4|TRBV24-1|NA
TGTGCCACCAGTGATACGGTCACAGGGGGAACTAATGAAAAACTGTTTTTT
CATSDTVTGGTNEKLFF
>TRBD1|TRBJ2-2|TRBV10-3|NA
TGTGCCATCAGTGGAGACAGGGGGAACACCGGGGAGCTGTTTTTT
CAISGDRGNTGELFF
>TRBD1|TRBJ1-2|TRBV9|NA
TGTGCCAGCAGCGAGAGGGACAGCCCTAACTATGGCTACACCTTC
CASSERDSPNYGYTF
>NA|TRBJ1-1|TRBV25-1|NA
TGTGCCAGCAGTGGAAGTCGGGTCACTGAAGCTTTCTTT
CASSGSRVTEAFF
>NA|TRBJ1-2|TRBV7-8|once
TGTGCCAGCAGCGCGTTCTCCGGATTTGGATCTACCTTC
CASSAFSGFGSTF
>NA|TRBJ2-7|TRBV20-1|NA
TGCCAAAATATCTACGAGCAGTACTTC
CQNIYEQYF
>NA|TRBJ2-5|TRBV20-1|NA
TGCAGTGCCCCCCAAGGGGCCGCAGAGACCCAGTACTTC
CSAPQGAAETQYF
>NA|TRBJ1-3|TRBV20-1|NA
TGCAGTGCTACAGCGTTTGGAAACACCATATATTTT
CSATAFGNTIYF
>TRBD2|TRBJ2-1|TRBV7-8|NA
TGTGCCAGCAGCAAGCGACTAGCGGATTCCTACAATGAGCAGTTCTTC
CASSKRLADSYNEQFF
>TRBD1|TRBJ1-4|TRBV5-6|many
TGTGCCAGCAGCTTAGACAGGGTTGCTGAAAAACTGTTTTTT
CASSLDRVAEKLFF
>NA|TRBJ1-5|TRBV29-1|NA
TGCAGCGTTGCGACAGACGATAATAGCAATCAGCCCCAGCATTTT
CSVATDDNSNQPQHF
>TRBD1|TRBJ1-6|TRBV10-3|NA
TGTGCCATCAGCGGGGACAGGGCTTTCGCCCTCCACTTT
CAISGDRAFALHF
>TRBD2|TRBJ2-2|TRBV5-1|NA
TGCGCCAGCAGCTTTAGCGGGCCGAACACCGGGGAGCTGTTTTTT
CASSFSGPNTGELFF
>NA|TRBJ2-7|TRBV7-8|NA
TGTGCCAGCAGCTTAATAGCGTACGAGCAGTACTTC
CASSLIAYEQYF
>TRBD2|TRBJ2-7|TRBV6-6|many
TGTGCCAGCAGTCACGTACTAGCGGGGGCCACCAATTACGAGCAGTACTTC
CASSHVLAGATNYEQYF
>NA|TRBJ2-3|TRBV6-1|many
TGTGCCAGCAGTGAAGGTAACAGGGTAGCAGATACGCAGTATTTT
CASSEGNRVADTQYF
>TRBD2|TRBJ2-7|TRBV5-1|NA
TGCGCCAGCAGCCCCCTGACTAGCGGAACCTCCTACGAGCAGTACTTC
CASSPLTSGTSYEQYF
>NA|TRBJ1-6|TRBV5-1|NA
TGCGCCAGCAGCTTGGGCGGAGGAATGAATTCACCCCTCCACTTT
CASSLGGGMNSPLHF
>NA|TRBJ2-7|TRBV10-3|few
TGTGCCATCAGTGAGTCGCCAGCCCTCTCCTACGAGCAGTACTTC
CAISESPALSYEQYF
>NA|TRBJ1-4|TRBV19|NA
TGTGCCAGTAGTATAGATCCACCGAACCCTAATGAAAAACTGTTTTTT
CASSIDPPNPNEKLFF
>TRBD1|TRBJ1-2|TRBV20-1|NA
TGCAGTGCTAGGAGGACAGGGGCCGACCCATCGGGTGGCTACACCTTC
CSARRTGADPSGGYTF
>NA|TRBJ2-3|TRBV7-8|many
TGTGCCAGCAGCCCCGGACGGAGCACAGATACGCAGTATTTT
CASSPGRSTDTQYF
>NA|TRBJ1-3|TRBV11-2|many
TGTGCCAGCAGCTTAGCAGGGACGGGAAACACCATATATTTT
CASSLAGTGNTIYF
>NA|TRBJ2-7|TRBV6-5|NA
TGTGCCAGCAGCCACGGGAAGGACTACGAGCAGTACTTC
CASSHGKDYEQYF
>NA|TRBJ2-3|TRBV19|NA
TGTGCCAGTAGTGTCGGACAGATTGGCGTGACGCAGTATTTT
CASSVGQIGVTQYF
>TRBD1|TRBJ2-1|TRBV25-1|NA
TGTGCCAGCAGTCGGACAGGGACTTCCTACGAGCAGTTCTTC
CASSRTGTSYEQFF
>NA|TRBJ1-1|TRBV2|many
TGTGCCAGCAGTGTGTTGATGGGGGGGGGCGAAGCTTTCTTT
CASSVLMGGGEAFF
>NA|TRBJ1-2|TRBV5-8|many
TGTGCCAGCAGCTTGGTCCCGGGGACACACTATGGCTACACCTTC
CASSLVPGTHYGYTF
>TRBD2|TRBJ2-7|TRBV7-4|NA
TGTGCCAGCAGCCTTCTAGCGGGTTCGGGCGAGCAGTACTTC
CASSLLAGSGEQYF
>NA|TRBJ1-5|TRBV15|NA
TGTGCCACCAGCCGCGAACCGGGACCCAATCAGCCCCAGCATTTT
CATSREPGPNQPQHF
>NA|TRBJ2-5|TRBV2|few
TGTGCCAGCAGTATTAACAGGGAGGAGACCCAGTACTTC
CASSINREETQYF
>NA|TRBJ1-5|TRBV19|NA
TGTGCCAGTAGTATAGATTATGGGAAAGGGGGATATCAGCCCCAGCATTTT
CASSIDYGKGGYQPQHF
>TRBD1|TRBJ1-5|TRBV9|NA
TGTGCCAGCAGCGATACGGACAGGAATCAGCCCCAGCATTTT
CASSDTDRNQPQHF
>NA|TRBJ1-3|TRBV20-1|NA
TGCAGTGCTCGGTGGGACACCATATATTTT
CSARWDTIYF
>NA|TRBJ1-5|TRBV20-1|NA
TGCAGTGCTGGGGGAAATAGCAATCAGCCCCAGCATTTT
CSAGGNSNQPQHF
>TRBD2|TRBJ2-5|TRBV4-1|many
TGCGCCAGCAGCCAGATGACTAGCGGGGAAGAGACCCAGTACTTC
CASSQMTSGEETQYF